The clone carrying this TCR beta chain was seen a handful of times. Trimming cost V 4 bases and J 8 bases, with 12 bases left between them. Germline assignment: CDR1 SGHRS and CDR2 YFSETQ. The CDR3 loop spans 13 amino acids. The data stem from a study of quantifying T cell responses using KT2 cells. Overall study: cDNA was made from DNase-treated RNA using alpha and beta constant primers. A predetermined fluorescence threshold ended the second PCR, run as a qPCR.

The sample is PBMC spiked with counted cells of clone KT2. Each cDNA got a UMI-containing oligo ligated at its 3' end. The first PCR ran 4 to 5 cycles with an equimolar RC1.1 and RC1.2 beta primer mix. MiXCR was run by TCRdb on the UMI-ligation and nested PCR reads, yielding one entry per CDR3 protein. The sample has about 53,000 distinct CDR3 sequences, around 12% seen once. The chain combines TRBV5-1 with TRBJ2-2, with D possibly matching TRBD2 (5 bases). The sequencing sample was made of PBMCs spiked with cells of the T cell clone KT2. The sequence was obtained from a human donor. The CDR3 nucleotides read TGCGCCAGCAGCCCCCGGCCGGGGGGGGAGCTGTTTTTT. Amino acids: CASSPRPGGELFF.